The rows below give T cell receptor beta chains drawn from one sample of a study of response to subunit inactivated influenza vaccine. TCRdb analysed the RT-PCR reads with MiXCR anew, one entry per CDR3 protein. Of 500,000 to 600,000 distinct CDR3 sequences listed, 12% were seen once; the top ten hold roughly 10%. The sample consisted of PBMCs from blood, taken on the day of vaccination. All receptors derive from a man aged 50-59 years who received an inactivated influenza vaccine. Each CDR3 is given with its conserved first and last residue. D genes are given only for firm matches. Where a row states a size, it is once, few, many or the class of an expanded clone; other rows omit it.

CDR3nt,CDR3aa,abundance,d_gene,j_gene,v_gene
TGTGCCAGCAGTGATTGGGGCCGCACAGATACGCAGTATTTT,CASSDWGRTDTQYF,-,-,TRBJ2-3,TRBV25-1
TGTGCCAGCAGTTTATCAGGGGTTTTAGAGACCCAGTACTTC,CASSLSGVLETQYF,-,-,TRBJ2-5,TRBV28
TGTGCCAGCAGCAGGACGGCCAGCAATCAGCCCCAGCATTTT,CASSRTASNQPQHF,many,-,TRBJ1-5,TRBV7-6
TGTGCCACCAGCAGAGATCGCGGCTTCCACGAGCAGTACTTC,CATSRDRGFHEQYF,few,-,TRBJ2-7,TRBV15
TGTGCCAGCAGCCCCCAAGCGGGGGTAGATACGCAGTATTTT,CASSPQAGVDTQYF,-,TRBD2,TRBJ2-3,TRBV7-2
TGTGCCAGCAGCCAAGGGGGACAGGGAATTAACACCGGGGAGCTGTTTTTT,CASSQGGQGINTGELFF,-,TRBD1,TRBJ2-2,TRBV4-2
TGTGCCAGCAGTCTGGGGCCTCGGACTGGCTACACCTTC,CASSLGPRTGYTF,-,-,TRBJ1-2,TRBV6-1
TGCAGTGCTAGAGAAGCTCGTGGAGTGTGGGGCGGCAATCAGCCCCAGCATTTT,CSAREARGVWGGNQPQHF,few,-,TRBJ1-5,TRBV20-1
TGTGCCAGCAGCTTAGGTGGACCGGTGAACACTGAAGCTTTCTTT,CASSLGGPVNTEAFF,few,-,TRBJ1-1,TRBV7-9
TGCAGCGCGACCCAGGACGGATACACCGGGGAGCTGTTTTTT,CSATQDGYTGELFF,-,-,TRBJ2-2,TRBV29-1
TGCGCCAGCGCCGGGCCCAATGAGCAGTTCTTC,CASAGPNEQFF,few,-,TRBJ2-1,TRBV4-3
TGCGCCAGCAGCCTTATCCCGGGGGATGGGTCCGGGGAGCTGTTTTTT,CASSLIPGDGSGELFF,-,-,TRBJ2-2,TRBV5-1
TGTGCCAGCAGCTTAGACAGGGACAATCAGCCCCAGCATTTT,CASSLDRDNQPQHF,few,TRBD1,TRBJ1-5,TRBV6-2/TRBV6-3
TGTGCCAGCAGCTTAGTTGGGGTGGATTCACCCCTCCACTTT,CASSLVGVDSPLHF,few,-,TRBJ1-6,TRBV7-9
TGCGCCAGCAGCGAGGGACGCCTCAGGCAGTATTTT,CASSEGRLRQYF,many,-,TRBJ2-3,TRBV10-2
TGCAGTGCTAGTGCCCCTATGGGGTCCACAGATACGCAGTATTTT,CSASAPMGSTDTQYF,many,-,TRBJ2-3,TRBV20-1
TGCAGTGCAATGGGACGGGAGAATGAGCAGTTCTTC,CSAMGRENEQFF,-,-,TRBJ2-1,TRBV20-1
TGTGCCAGCAGTTTACGTCGGGGAGACACTGAAGCTTTCTTT,CASSLRRGDTEAFF,few,-,TRBJ1-1,TRBV12-3/TRBV12-4
TGTGCCAGCAGTCGACAGGGACGGCCAGATACGCAGTATTTT,CASSRQGRPDTQYF,many,TRBD1,TRBJ2-3,TRBV28
TGCGCCAGCAGCTTGAGGGGTCCCAGCTCCTACAATGAGCAGTTCTTC,CASSLRGPSSYNEQFF,many,-,TRBJ2-1,TRBV5-1
TGTGCCAGCAGCCCCGGACAGACCGTATACAATGAGCAGTTCTTC,CASSPGQTVYNEQFF,-,-,TRBJ2-1,TRBV7-9
TGCAGTGCTAACCAAGTAAACGCCGGGGAGCTGTTTTTT,CSANQVNAGELFF,-,-,TRBJ2-2,TRBV20-1
TGTGCCAGCTCACCGAACCTGGACAGGGTCCCCTACAATGAGCAGTTCTTC,CASSPNLDRVPYNEQFF,-,TRBD1,TRBJ2-1,TRBV18
TGTTCCAGCAGTAACCGGGACGGACCCTACGAGCAGTACTTC,CSSSNRDGPYEQYF,-,-,TRBJ2-7,TRBV6-4
TGTGCCAGCAGTTTATCGGGACCACAGAGCAATGAGCAGTTCTTC,CASSLSGPQSNEQFF,many,-,TRBJ2-1,TRBV28
TGTGCCAGCAGTTGGGGGAGCGGGTACGAGCAGTACTTC,CASSWGSGYEQYF,-,-,TRBJ2-7,TRBV28
TGTGCCAGCTGTAACACCGGGGAGCTGTTTTTT,CASCNTGELFF,-,-,TRBJ2-2,TRBV2
TGTGCCAGCAGGACAGGTATTAATCAGCCCCAGCATTTT,CASRTGINQPQHF,few,-,TRBJ1-5,TRBV6-2/TRBV6-3
TGTGCCAGCAGCTTAGAGGGCAGCAATTCACCCCTCCACTTT,CASSLEGSNSPLHF,many,-,TRBJ1-6,TRBV7-9
TGTGCCAGCAGCCAAGACCTTAGGGTTTCAGATACGCAGTATTTT,CASSQDLRVSDTQYF,few,-,TRBJ2-3,TRBV4-2
TGTGCCAGCAGTGAAAGTAGTACCTACGAGCAGTACTTC,CASSESSTYEQYF,once,-,TRBJ2-7,TRBV6-1
TGTGCCAGCAGTTACTCGAAATATGGGGCCAACGTCCTGACTTTC,CASSYSKYGANVLTF,many,-,TRBJ2-6,TRBV6-5
TGTGCCAGCAGTGAAGCGGGGACTTTAGGAGGGGAGCTGTTTTTT,CASSEAGTLGGELFF,few,-,TRBJ2-2,TRBV2
TGTGCCATGGGGCCCGGGGGCCTCTGCTACGAGCAGTACTTC,CAMGPGGLCYEQYF,-,-,TRBJ2-7,TRBV4-2
TGCGCCAGCAGCCAAGACGTGGTCGGACTAGCGGGTGACGGGACAGATACGCAGTATTTT,CASSQDVVGLAGDGTDTQYF,many,TRBD2,TRBJ2-3,TRBV4-3
TGTGCCAGCAGCCCCAGAGACCCATACAATGAGCAGTTCTTC,CASSPRDPYNEQFF,many,-,TRBJ2-1,TRBV7-9
TGCGCCAGCGGCGTCAACAGGGGATCAGATACGCAGTATTTT,CASGVNRGSDTQYF,-,TRBD1,TRBJ2-3,TRBV5-1
TGCGCCAGCAGCTTGGCCCAGCGGGGGCAAGAGACCCAGTACTTC,CASSLAQRGQETQYF,few,TRBD2,TRBJ2-5,TRBV5-1
TGTGCCACCAGCAGAGACAGGGACCTCTTCGAAGATACGCAGTATTTT,CATSRDRDLFEDTQYF,few,-,TRBJ2-3,TRBV15
TGCAGTGGGCTAGGTCTTGCAGATACGCAGTATTTT,CSGLGLADTQYF,-,-,TRBJ2-3,TRBV20-1
TGCGCCAGCAGCCAAGATCAAGGGGGGACTAGCTCCTACGAGCAGTACTTC,CASSQDQGGTSSYEQYF,-,TRBD2,TRBJ2-7,TRBV4-3
TGCAGTGCCACCACAGGGGTGTTAGGGGAAAAACTGTTTTTT,CSATTGVLGEKLFF,many,TRBD1,TRBJ1-4,TRBV20-1